These 14 T cell receptor beta chains originate from one sample sequenced in a study of T-cell memory formation after mild COVID-19. MiXCR, applied by TCRdb to the 5' RACE reads, yields one record per CDR3 protein. The profile shows approximately 450,000 distinct CDR3 sequences, 18% of them singletons. Material for sequencing was PBMCs or a T cell subset sorted from them (not recorded which). The receptors stem from an adult woman who had mild COVID-19 (a few samples of this study predate the infection). Cell type and time point are not known.

The gene calls are TRBV7-9 and TRBJ2-7; 11 bases map to TRBD2. V gave up 8 bases and J gave up 8 bases; unmatched junction bases: 14. CDR3 length: 15 residues. Germline CDR1 SEHNR, CDR2 FQNEAQ (reference sequence). CDR3 sequence (DNA): TGTGCCAGCCTCGGGACTAGCGGTCCTGGGGGTAAGCAGTACTTC. Its protein product is CASLGTSGPGGKQYF. Based on the CDR3 plus reference TRBV7-9 and TRBJ2-7, the full variable domain is DTGVSQNPRHKITKRGQNVTFRCDPISEHNRLYWYRQTLGQGPEFLTYFQNEAQLEKSRLLSDRFSAERPKGSFSTLEIQRTEQGDSAMYLCASLGTSGPGGKQYFGPGTRLTVT.

This clonotype was observed a few times. V is TRBV3-1 and J is TRBJ2-7, with D hard to call. V lost 2 bases and J 3 bases, leaving 8 bases between the germline ends. CDR1 and CDR2 from the germline V gene are LGHDT and YNNKEL (reference sequence). The CDR3 consists of 13 residues. In nucleotides, the CDR3 is TGTGCCAGCAGCCAACTGGTTAACTACGAGCAGTACTTC. Its translation: CASSQLVNYEQYF.

V and J are TRBV9 and TRBJ2-6, with D uncertain. The CDR3 loop spans 16 amino acids. Germline CDR1 and CDR2: SGDLS and YYNGEE. V was clipped by 1 base and J by 2 bases, with 10 bases between them. As DNA, the CDR3 is TGTGCCAGCAGCGTATATCAAGGGACTGGGGCCAACGTCCTGACTTTC. Encoded protein: CASSVYQGTGANVLTF.

The J gene is TRBJ2-1, the V gene TRBV12-3 or TRBV12-4; D is unclear. The CDR3 is made up of 14 amino acids. Trimming removed 5 bases from V and 7 bases from J, with 15 bases in between. Here the CDR3 DNA reads TGTGCCAGCAGTACGGGTTTGGGGTTGAATGAGCAGTTCTTC. Translation: CASSTGLGLNEQFF.

The chain combines TRBV7-9 with TRBJ2-2, with 8 bases that match TRBD2. Germline V gene data show CDR1 as SEHNR and CDR2 as FQNEAQ (reference sequence). V lost 0 bases to trimming and J lost 4 bases; unmatched junction nucleotides: 1. The CDR3 runs to 15 residues. The CDR3 nucleotides are TGTGCCAGCAGCTTAGCAACTAGCGGCACCGGGGAGCTGTTTTTT. It yields the protein CASSLATSGTGELFF.

Only a few counts were recorded for this clonotype. The chain combines TRBV3-1 with TRBJ1-2, with a possible D match to TRBD1 (6 bases). Germline CDR1 and CDR2: LGHDT and YNNKEL (reference sequence). Trimming removed 0 bases from V and 7 bases from J, with 15 bases in between. The CDR3 has 15 amino acids. The chain's CDR3 is CASSQDRYRVRGYTF. In DNA, the CDR3 is TGTGCCAGCAGCCAAGATCGGTACAGGGTCCGTGGCTACACCTTC.

This clonotype was detected a few times. The chain joins TRBV7-2 to TRBJ1-2; 8 bases agree with TRBD1. V shed 8 bases and J 8 bases; nucleotides not matched to a gene: 13. The CDR3 covers 14 residues. Germline V CDR1 and CDR2: SGHTA, FQGNSA. The CDR3 bases are TGTGCCAGCGCGCCCGACAGGGGAATAGGCGGCTACACCTTC. It encodes CASAPDRGIGGYTF.

This clonotype has ten or more counts. This chain joins TRBV29-1 and TRBJ2-5; 14 nucleotides agree with TRBD2. Trimming took 7 bases from V and 0 from J; bases not matched to a gene: 4. The CDR3 has 15 residues. Germline values: CDR1 SQVTM, CDR2 ANQGSEA. The CDR3 DNA follows: TGCAGCGCGGGACTAGCGGGGGATTACCAAGAGACCCAGTACTTC. Residues: CSAGLAGDYQETQYF.

This chain connects TRBV12-3 or TRBV12-4 to TRBJ2-2; TRBD2 agrees at 11 bases. CDR3 length: 15 residues. The V segment lost 6 bases and the J segment 2 bases; nucleotides outside the gene matches: 2. DNA for the CDR3: TGTGCCAGCAGACTAGCGGGGGTCAACACCGGGGAGCTGTTTTTT. Residues: CASRLAGVNTGELFF.

The V call is TRBV12-3 or TRBV12-4, the J call TRBJ2-3; D is possibly TRBD2 (6 bases). The ends were cut back, 5 bases at V and 3 bases at J, with 18 bases in the middle. This CDR3 spans 16 amino acids. The CDR3, as DNA: TGTGCCAGCAGTCCAAAAACGGCGGGACGGACAGATACGCAGTATTTT. Its translation: CASSPKTAGRTDTQYF.

The chain joins TRBV7-6 to TRBJ2-1; D not certain. CDR3 size: 12 residues. Trimming stripped 5 bases from V and 7 bases from J, with 9 bases between. CDR1 is SGHVS, CDR2 FNYEAQ, per germline. The chain's CDR3 is CASSPVLNEQFF. The CDR3 DNA is TGTGCCAGCAGCCCTGTTCTTAATGAGCAGTTCTTC. Drawing the rest from reference TRBV7-6 and TRBJ2-1, the complete variable domain is GAGVSQSPRYKVTKRGQDVALRCDPISGHVSLYWYRQALGQGPEFLTYFNYEAQQDKSGLPNDRFSAERPEGSISTLTIQRTEQRDSAMYRCASSPVLNEQFFGPGTRLTVL.

This clonotype was recorded a few times. This chain links TRBV10-3 with TRBJ2-3; 12 bases fit TRBD1. This CDR3 is 19 amino acids long. Trimming took 4 bases from V and 6 from J; bases not matched to a gene: 17. Germline V gene lookup returns CDR1 ENHRY and CDR2 SYGVKD. CDR3: CAISVEGQGAVHLEDTQYF. The CDR3 bases are TGTGCCATCAGTGTAGAGGGACAGGGGGCGGTACATCTGGAGGATACGCAGTATTTT.

The chain has TRBV7-9 and TRBJ1-2; possible D gene TRBD1, 5 bases. V dropped 11 bases and J dropped 4 bases, with 11 bases sitting between them. CDR1 SEHNR and CDR2 FQNEAQ come from the germline V gene (reference sequence). The CDR3 contains 11 residues. Written as DNA, the CDR3 is TGTGCCCACCGGGGGACCTATGGCTACACCTTC. Its protein is CAHRGTYGYTF.

Only a few counts were recorded for this clonotype. CDR3 sequence reads: CASSLAAGAETQYF. The CDR3 nucleotides read TGCGCCAGCAGCTTGGCCGCGGGAGCAGAGACCCAGTACTTC. This chain links TRBV5-1 with TRBJ2-5; 7 bases are a match to TRBD2. Germline V CDR1 and CDR2: SGHRS, YFSETQ. V lost 0 bases to trimming and J lost 4 bases; unmatched junction nucleotides: 3. This CDR3 contains 14 residues. Full variable domain (remainder filled in from reference TRBV5-1 and TRBJ2-5): KAGVTQTPRYLIKTRGQQVTLSCSPISGHRSVSWYQQTPGQGLQFLFEYFSETQRNKGNFPGRFSGRQFSNSRSEMNVSTLELGDSALYLCASSLAAGAETQYFGPGTRLLVL.